This T cell receptor beta chain was captured in a study of T cell repertoires in cytomegalovirus infection. Across the whole study: Matching HLA type, along with CMV infection, was indicated by public TCR beta signatures. Study conclusions and caveats: Cumulative public TCR beta family frequency identified carriers of CMV plus the relevant HLA. Clonotypes of TCR beta that were HLA-C-restricted and CMV-specific dominated the ex vivo response.

The germline V gene encodes CDR1 MDHEN and CDR2 SYDVKM. V lost 6 bases to trimming and J lost 13 bases; unmatched junction nucleotides: 8. This CDR3 comprises 12 residues. In this sample, this clonotype turned up many times. The antigen is undetermined. TCRdb re-called the reads through MiXCR, storing one row per CDR3 protein. This sample yields about 300,000 distinct CDR3 sequences, of which about a tenth are seen a single time; approximately 2.3% belongs to the top ten. The J gene is TRBJ2-5, the V gene TRBV28, with 10 bases aligning to TRBD1. The material sequenced was PBMCs. This receptor was taken from a human donor in good health (CMV status not recorded). Some clones in this sample may be carry-over from other donors' samples. As DNA, the CDR3 is TGTGCCAGCAGAACTCGGACAGGGGGGTCGTACTTC. Residues: CASRTRTGGSYF.